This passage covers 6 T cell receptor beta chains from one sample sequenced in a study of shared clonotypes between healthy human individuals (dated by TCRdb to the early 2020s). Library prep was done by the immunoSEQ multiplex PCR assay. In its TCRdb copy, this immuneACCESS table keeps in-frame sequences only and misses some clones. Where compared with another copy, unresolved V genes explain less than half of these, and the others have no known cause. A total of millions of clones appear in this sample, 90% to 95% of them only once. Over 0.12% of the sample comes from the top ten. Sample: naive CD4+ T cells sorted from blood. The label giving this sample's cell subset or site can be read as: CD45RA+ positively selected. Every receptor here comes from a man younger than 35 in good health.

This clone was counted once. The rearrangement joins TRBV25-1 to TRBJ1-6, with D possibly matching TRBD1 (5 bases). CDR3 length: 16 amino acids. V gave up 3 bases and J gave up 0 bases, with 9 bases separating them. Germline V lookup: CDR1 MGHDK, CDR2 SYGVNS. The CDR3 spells CASSDHRSSYNSPLHF. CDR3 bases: TGTGCCAGCAGTGACCACAGGAGCTCCTATAATTCACCCCTCCACTTT.

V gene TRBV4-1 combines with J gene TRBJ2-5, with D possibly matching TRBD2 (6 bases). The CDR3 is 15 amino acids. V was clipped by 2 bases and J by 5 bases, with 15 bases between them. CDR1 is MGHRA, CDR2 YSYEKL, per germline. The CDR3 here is CASSQSLAIGETQYF. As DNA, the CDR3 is TGCGCCAGCAGCCAATCCCTAGCGATAGGGGAGACCCAGTACTTC.

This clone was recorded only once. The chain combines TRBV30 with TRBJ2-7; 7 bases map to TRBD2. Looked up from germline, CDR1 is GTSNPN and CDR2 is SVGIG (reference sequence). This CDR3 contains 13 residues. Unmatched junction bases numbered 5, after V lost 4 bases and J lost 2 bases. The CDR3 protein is CAWTSGVAYEQYF. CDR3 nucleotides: TGTGCCTGGACTAGCGGAGTCGCCTACGAGCAGTACTTC.

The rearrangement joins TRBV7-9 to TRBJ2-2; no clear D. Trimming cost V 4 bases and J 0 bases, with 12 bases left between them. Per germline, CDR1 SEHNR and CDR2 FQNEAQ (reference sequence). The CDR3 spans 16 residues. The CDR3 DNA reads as TGTGCCAGCAGCTCATTAGCCAGCGCGAACACCGGGGAGCTGTTTTTT. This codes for CASSSLASANTGELFF.

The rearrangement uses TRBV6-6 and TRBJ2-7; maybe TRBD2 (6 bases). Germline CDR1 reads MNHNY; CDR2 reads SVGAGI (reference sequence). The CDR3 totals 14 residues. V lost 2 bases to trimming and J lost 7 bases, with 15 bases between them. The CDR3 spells CASSYPAGGKEQYF. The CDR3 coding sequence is TGTGCCAGCAGTTACCCCGCCGGCGGGAAGGAGCAGTACTTC.

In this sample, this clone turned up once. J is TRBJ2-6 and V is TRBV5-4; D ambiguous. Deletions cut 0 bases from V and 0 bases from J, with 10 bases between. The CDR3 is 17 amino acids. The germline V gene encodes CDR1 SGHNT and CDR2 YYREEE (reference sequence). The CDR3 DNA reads TGTGCCAGCAGCTTGGCCCTGACGAGCTCTGGGGCCAACGTCCTGACTTTC. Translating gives CASSLALTSSGANVLTF. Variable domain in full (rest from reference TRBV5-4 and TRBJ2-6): ETGVTQSPTHLIKTRGQQVTLRCSSQSGHNTVSWYQQALGQGPQFIFQYYREEENGRGNFPPRFSGLQFPNYSSELNVNALELDDSALYLCASSLALTSSGANVLTFGAGSRLTVL.